The 14 T cell receptor beta chains reported below all come from one sample, sequenced in a study of OX40 agonist ivuxolimab in advanced cancers. Only in-frame clones appear in the TCRdb table, and some are missing; sequencing was by immunoSEQ multiplex PCR. The sample includes about 72,000 clones, 80% to 90% seen only once; the top ten take 0.94%. Sample: CD4+ or CD8+ T cells sorted from blood, taken in a trial of the OX40 agonist ivuxolimab. The receptors were gathered from an adult with an advanced solid tumor such as melanoma, head and neck, liver or kidney cancer.

Points on this clone: In the same sample, other DNA sequences code for this CDR3. The chain couples TRBV2 to TRBJ1-2, with D tentatively TRBD1 (6 bases). CDR3 length equals 12 residues. Looked up from germline, CDR1 is SNHLY and CDR2 is FYNNEI. V shed 6 bases and J shed 2 bases, with 7 bases lying between them. The CDR3 sequence is CASSQGNYGYTF. The CDR3 nucleotides are TGTGCCAGCAGCCAGGGGAACTATGGCTACACCTTC.

This chain uses TRBV11-2 with TRBJ2-3; TRBD2 matches at 8 bases. The length of the CDR3 is 16 residues. Trimming cost V 2 bases and J 3 bases; bases outside gene matches: 7. Germline lookup yields CDR1 SGHAT and CDR2 FQNNGV. Here the CDR3 DNA reads TGTGCCAGCAGCTTAATCGGGGGGGTCGGGACAGATACGCAGTATTTT. Its protein product is CASSLIGGVGTDTQYF.

The CDR3 coding sequence is TGTGCCAGCAGCTTCCCCGCTTGGGGCTACACCTTC. Its translation is CASSFPAWGYTF. The V gene is TRBV11-2, the J gene TRBJ1-2; D is ambiguous. Trimming took off 3 bases at V and 8 bases at J, with 10 bases between the two ends. Germline V lookup: CDR1 SGHAT, CDR2 FQNNGV. The CDR3 spans 12 residues.

The chain joins TRBV5-1 to TRBJ1-1, with 8 bases identical to TRBD1. The CDR3 has 15 residues. The V segment lost 4 bases and the J segment 2 bases; nucleotides outside the gene matches: 7. Germline CDR1 and CDR2: SGHRS and YFSETQ. The CDR3 bases are TGCGCCAGCAGCCAAGACGGACAGGGCAACACTGAAGCTTTCTTT. It specifies CASSQDGQGNTEAFF.

This clone appeared a single time. The chain links TRBV27 to TRBJ1-1, with 10 positions matching TRBD1. The CDR3 is 16 amino acids. V lost 2 bases to trimming and J lost 4 bases; unmatched junction nucleotides: 7. Per the germline V gene, CDR1 is MNHEY and CDR2 is SMNVEV (reference sequence). CDR3 region: CASSLGTGEGRTEAFF. In nucleotides, the CDR3 is TGTGCCAGCAGTTTAGGGACAGGGGAAGGACGCACTGAAGCTTTCTTT.

This rearrangement joins TRBV5-4 to TRBJ2-2; the match to TRBD1 covers 9 bases. Germline CDR1 and CDR2: SGHNT and YYREEE (reference sequence). After removal of 9 bases from V and 0 bases from J, the junction contained 3 bases not matched to a gene. The CDR3 contains 14 residues. This CDR3 reads CAIDRGTNTGELFF. For the CDR3, the DNA is TGTGCCATCGACAGGGGGACGAACACCGGGGAGCTGTTTTTT.

The chain links TRBV7-3 to TRBJ2-6; D is uncertain. This CDR3 has 15 residues. Germline CDR1 reads SGHTA; CDR2 reads FQGTGA. The V and J ends lost 4 bases and 0 bases respectively, with 7 bases between them. CDR3 protein: CASSYQSSGANVLTF. The CDR3 DNA sequence: TGTGCCAGCAGCTATCAGTCCTCTGGGGCCAACGTCCTGACTTTC.

The V gene is TRBV18, the J gene TRBJ2-4; 12 bases match TRBD1. Germline V lookup: CDR1 KGHSH, CDR2 LQKENI. The V gene end was trimmed by 0 bases and the J gene end by 3 bases; junction bases not matched to a gene: 6. This CDR3 region has 18 residues. The CDR3 DNA reads as TGTGCCAGCTCACCACCGGGACAGGGGGCCGAGGGCAAAAACATTCAGTACTTC. As protein: CASSPPGQGAEGKNIQYF.

This rearrangement joins TRBV30 to TRBJ2-7; 10 bases map to TRBD1. The germline gives CDR1 GTSNPN, CDR2 SVGIG (reference sequence). This CDR3 region has 12 residues. V lost 5 bases and J lost 4; bases outside the gene matches: 2. In DNA, the CDR3 is TGTGCCTGGCCGGGACAGGGGTACGAGCAGTACTTC. It encodes CAWPGQGYEQYF.

The chain combines TRBV7-6 with TRBJ2-2; 15 positions agree with TRBD2. With V trimmed by 5 bases and J by 0 bases, 7 bases remained unmatched. Germline CDR1 SGHVS, CDR2 FNYEAQ. The CDR3 spans 19 residues. CDR3: CASSTGLAGGFANTGELFF. In DNA form, the CDR3 reads TGTGCCAGCAGCACCGGACTAGCGGGGGGGTTCGCGAACACCGGGGAGCTGTTTTTT.

The rearrangement links TRBV5-4 to TRBJ2-1; the match to TRBD2 covers 7 bases. Trimming removed 0 bases from V and 2 bases from J; junction bases left unmatched: 5. Germline-derived CDR1 and CDR2 are SGHNT and YYREEE (reference sequence). The CDR3 length is 16 residues. This CDR3 reads CASSLGGGSPYNEQFF. The CDR3 DNA follows: TGTGCCAGCAGCTTGGGAGGCGGGAGCCCCTACAATGAGCAGTTCTTC.

The chain is built from TRBV5-1 and TRBJ2-3; 12 nucleotides align to TRBD2. Trimming cost V 3 bases and J 6 bases; bases outside gene matches: 14. The CDR3 has 18 amino acids. CDR1 SGHRS and CDR2 YFSETQ come from the germline V gene. The CDR3 spells CASSWTSGASRIGDTQYF. DNA of the CDR3: TGCGCCAGCAGCTGGACTAGCGGGGCGAGCCGGATCGGGGATACGCAGTATTTT.

J is TRBJ2-1 and V is TRBV19, with D maybe TRBD2 (5 bases). Trimming left V 1 base short and J 6 bases short, with 10 bases between. The CDR3 totals 14 residues. Germline V gene data show CDR1 as LNHDA and CDR2 as SQIVND (reference sequence). CDR3 DNA: TGTGCCAGTAGTATAGGGCTAGCTCCCAATGAGCAGTTCTTC. Residues: CASSIGLAPNEQFF.

This chain joins TRBV5-6 and TRBJ2-1; 12 bases agree with TRBD1. The CDR3 sequence is 17 residues long. The ends lost 4 bases at V and 8 bases at J; junction bases unmatched: 13. Germline V gene data show CDR1 as SGHDT and CDR2 as YYEEEE. The CDR3 DNA follows: TGTGCCAGCAGCCAAGCCGGTGGGACAGGGGGCTTCGATGAGCAGTTCTTC. Translation: CASSQAGGTGGFDEQFF.